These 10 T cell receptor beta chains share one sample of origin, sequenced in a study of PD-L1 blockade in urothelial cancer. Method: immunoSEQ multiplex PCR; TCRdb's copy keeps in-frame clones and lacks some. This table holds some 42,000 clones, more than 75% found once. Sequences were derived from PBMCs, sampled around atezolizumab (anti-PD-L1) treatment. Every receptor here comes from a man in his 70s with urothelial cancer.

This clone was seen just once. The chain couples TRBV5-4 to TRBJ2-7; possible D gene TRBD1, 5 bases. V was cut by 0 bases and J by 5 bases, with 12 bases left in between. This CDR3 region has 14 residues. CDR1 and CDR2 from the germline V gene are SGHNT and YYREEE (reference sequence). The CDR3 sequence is CASSLGRRGDEQYF. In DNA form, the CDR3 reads TGTGCCAGCAGCTTGGGACGAAGGGGCGACGAGCAGTACTTC.

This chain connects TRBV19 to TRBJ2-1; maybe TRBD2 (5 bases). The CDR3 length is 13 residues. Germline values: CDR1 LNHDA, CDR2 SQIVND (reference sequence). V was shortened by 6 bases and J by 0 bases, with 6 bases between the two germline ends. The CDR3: CASRGSSYNEQFF. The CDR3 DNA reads TGTGCCAGTAGGGGGAGCTCCTACAATGAGCAGTTCTTC.

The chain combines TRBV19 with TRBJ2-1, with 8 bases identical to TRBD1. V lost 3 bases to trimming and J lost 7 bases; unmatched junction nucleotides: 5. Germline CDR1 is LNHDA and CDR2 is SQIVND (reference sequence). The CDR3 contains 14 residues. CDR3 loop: CASSIAGGRNEQFF. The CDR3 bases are TGTGCCAGTAGTATTGCAGGGGGCCGAAATGAGCAGTTCTTC.

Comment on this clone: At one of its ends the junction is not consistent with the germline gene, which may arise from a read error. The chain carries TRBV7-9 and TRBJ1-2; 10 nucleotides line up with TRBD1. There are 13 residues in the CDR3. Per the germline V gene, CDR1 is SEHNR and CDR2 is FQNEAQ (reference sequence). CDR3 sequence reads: CASSPGTGVGYIF. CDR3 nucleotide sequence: TGTGCCAGCAGCCCCGGGACAGGGGTAGGCTACATCTTC.

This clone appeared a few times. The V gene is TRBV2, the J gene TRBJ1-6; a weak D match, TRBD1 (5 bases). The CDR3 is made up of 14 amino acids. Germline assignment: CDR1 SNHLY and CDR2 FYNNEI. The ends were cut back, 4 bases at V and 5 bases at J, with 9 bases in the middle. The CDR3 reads CASSVNRNNSPLHF. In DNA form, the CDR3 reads TGTGCCAGCAGTGTGAACAGGAATAATTCACCCCTCCACTTT.

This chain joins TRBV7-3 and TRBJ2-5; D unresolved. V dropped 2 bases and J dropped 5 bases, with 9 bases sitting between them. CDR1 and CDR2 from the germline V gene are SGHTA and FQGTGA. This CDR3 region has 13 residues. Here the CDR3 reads CASSLGQRETQYF. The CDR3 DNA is TGTGCCAGCAGCTTAGGGCAACGGGAGACCCAGTACTTC.

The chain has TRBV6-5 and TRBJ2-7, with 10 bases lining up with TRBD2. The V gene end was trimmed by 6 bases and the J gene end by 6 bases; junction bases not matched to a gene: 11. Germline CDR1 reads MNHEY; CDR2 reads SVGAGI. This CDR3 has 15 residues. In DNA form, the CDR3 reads TGTGCCAGCAGGGAGACTAGCGGGTCGCCGACCGAGCAGTACTTC. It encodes CASRETSGSPTEQYF.

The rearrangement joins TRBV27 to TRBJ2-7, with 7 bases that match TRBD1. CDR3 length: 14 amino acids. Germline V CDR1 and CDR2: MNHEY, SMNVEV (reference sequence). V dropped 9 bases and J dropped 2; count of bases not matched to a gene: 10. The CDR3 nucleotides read TGTGCCAGAACACTGAGGGGGCGAACCTACGAGCAGTACTTC. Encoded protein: CARTLRGRTYEQYF.

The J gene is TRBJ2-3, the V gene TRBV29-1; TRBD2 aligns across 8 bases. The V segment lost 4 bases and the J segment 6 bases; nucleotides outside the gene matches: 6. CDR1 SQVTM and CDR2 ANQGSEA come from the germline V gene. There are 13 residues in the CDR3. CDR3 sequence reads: CSVGPSGSDTQYF. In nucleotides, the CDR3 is TGCAGCGTTGGACCTAGCGGGTCGGATACGCAGTATTTT.

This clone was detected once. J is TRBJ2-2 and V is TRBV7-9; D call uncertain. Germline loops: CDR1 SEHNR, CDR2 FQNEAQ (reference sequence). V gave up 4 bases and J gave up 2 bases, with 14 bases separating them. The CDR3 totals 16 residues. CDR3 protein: CASSSRLIINTGELFF. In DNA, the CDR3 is TGTGCCAGCAGCTCTAGGCTGATTATTAACACCGGGGAGCTGTTTTTT.